A single sample gave rise to the 22 T cell receptor beta chains below, sequenced in a study of metastatic and nonmetastatic thyroid tumors. All patients were treatment-naive before thyroid surgery. Via MiXCR, TCRdb re-called the PCR reads. The data show over 25,000 clones, around 20% seen once. Sequenced material: blood. The receptors derive from a female donor with papillary thyroid cancer or a benign thyroid nodule (not recorded which). Some clones in this sample may be carry-over from other donors' samples.

This clone was counted many times. Relative to the germline gene, one junction end is altered; a read error may explain this. The chain recombines TRBV7-7 with TRBJ1-2; possible D gene TRBD1, 5 bases. This CDR3 has 13 residues. CDR1 is SSHAT and CDR2 is FNYEAQ in the germline V gene (reference sequence). The CDR3 coding sequence is TGTGCTAGCAGCTTTCCGGGACACTATGGCTACACCTTC. Translating it yields CASSFPGHYGYTF.

This clone was counted a few times. The gene calls are TRBV7-2 and TRBJ2-7; D is ambiguous. The germline CDR1 and CDR2 sequences are SGHTA and FQGNSA. V lost 4 bases to trimming and J lost 5 bases, with 15 bases between them. The CDR3 covers 14 residues. The CDR3 loop reads CASSSLPSVNEQYF. The CDR3 DNA reads TGTGCCAGCAGCTCCCTCCCCAGCGTAAACGAGCAGTACTTC.

By its share, this clone is medium-sized. This rearrangement joins TRBV11-2 to TRBJ2-1; D is ambiguous. The CDR3 loop spans 15 amino acids. The V end was cut by 0 bases, the J end by 0 bases, with 6 bases between. Germline V gene lookup returns CDR1 SGHAT and CDR2 FQNNGV. The CDR3 nucleotides are TGTGCCAGCAGCTTAGATGGTGGCTCCTACAATGAGCAGTTCTTC. Translation gives CASSLDGGSYNEQFF.

Only a few counts were recorded for this clone. A much larger clone differs from this one at a single base, so this may be a read error. This sequence joins TRBV19 and TRBJ2-7; 9 bases fit TRBD1. This CDR3 has 16 amino acids. The germline gives CDR1 LNHDA, CDR2 SQIVND (reference sequence). The CDR3 nucleotides read TGTGCCAGTAGTACGTCACAGGGGGCGCTTTCCTACGGGCAGTACTTC. Its translation is CASSTSQGALSYGQYF.

The table lists this clone with a few counts. The rearrangement joins TRBV19 to TRBJ2-1; tentative D call: TRBD1 (6 bases). Trimming cost V 10 bases and J 7 bases, with 23 bases left between them. Germline-derived CDR1 and CDR2 are LNHDA and SQIVND (reference sequence). The CDR3 covers 15 residues. CDR3 sequence (DNA): TGTGCCACCCGAGGGGGTAAGGCCGTCTTTAATGAGCAGTTCTTC. The encoded protein is CATRGGKAVFNEQFF.

In this sample, this clone turned up a few times. This chain links TRBV2 with TRBJ2-7; D perhaps matches TRBD1 (6 bases). Looked up from germline, CDR1 is SNHLY and CDR2 is FYNNEI. CDR3 length equals 14 residues. Trimming cost V 5 bases and J 4 bases, with 15 bases left between them. CDR3: CASSLLVGGYEQYF. As DNA, the CDR3 is TGTGCCAGCAGTTTACTTGTAGGGGGTTACGAGCAGTACTTC.

This clone was detected a few times. CDR3 amino acids: CASSLPSANNEQFF. In DNA, the CDR3 is TGTGCCAGCAGTTTGCCTAGCGCCAACAATGAGCAGTTCTTC. The chain links TRBV28 to TRBJ2-1; tentatively, D is TRBD2 (6 bases). The CDR3 has 14 residues. The germline gives CDR1 MDHEN, CDR2 SYDVKM. The V gene lost 3 bases and the J gene lost 5 bases, with 11 bases spanning the gap.

This clone was picked up many times. This chain uses TRBV7-8 with TRBJ1-1; a weak D match, TRBD1 (5 bases). The ends were cut back, 6 bases at V and 5 bases at J, with 13 bases in the middle. Looked up from germline, CDR1 is SGHVS and CDR2 is FQNEAQ. This CDR3 is 13 amino acids long. The CDR3 reads CASSGTLGTEAFF. The CDR3 region has the DNA TGTGCCAGCAGTGGGACCCTGGGAACTGAAGCTTTCTTT.

This clone was recorded at least ten times. CDR3 residues: CASSSRQGSIGYTF. The DNA for the CDR3 is TGTGCCAGCAGTTCCAGACAGGGTAGTATTGGCTACACCTTC. The V and J genes are TRBV6-1 and TRBJ1-2, with TRBD1 matching over 7 bases. This CDR3 is built from 14 residues. From germline, CDR1 is MNHNS and CDR2 SASEGT. V gave up 5 bases and J gave up 7 bases; unmatched junction bases: 10.

This clone was detected many times. Possible read error: a much larger clone is one base away. In the same sample, other DNA sequences code for this CDR3. The rearrangement joins TRBV5-1 to TRBJ2-1; 8 nucleotides align to TRBD2. Trimming took 3 bases from V and 4 from J; bases not matched to a gene: 3. CDR3 length equals 14 residues. The germline V gene has CDR1 SGHRS and CDR2 YFSETQ. CDR3 sequence: CASSSAGGYNEQFF. The CDR3 DNA is TGCGCCAGCAGCTCCGCGGGGGGTTACAATGAGCAGTTCTTC.

The table lists this clone with many counts. The V and J genes are TRBV7-9 and TRBJ1-2; no reliable D call. Germline V gene lookup returns CDR1 SEHNR and CDR2 FQNEAQ (reference sequence). The CDR3 extends over 13 amino acids. With 1 base removed from V and 3 bases from J, the gap between germline ends came to 6 bases. CDR3 DNA: TGTGCCAGCAGCTTAGGACAAGACTATGGCTACACCTTC. It specifies CASSLGQDYGYTF.

The CDR3 loop reads CASSPCGGGYGTDTQYF. The CDR3, as DNA: TGTGCCAGCAGTCCATGTGGAGGGGGCTACGGCACAGATACGCAGTATTTT. The chain is built from TRBV12-3 or TRBV12-4 and TRBJ2-3; TRBD1 might be the D (7 bases). This CDR3 has 17 amino acids. Between the trimmed V and J ends, which lost 5 bases and 1 base, there was a span of 19 bases.

The J gene is TRBJ2-3, the V gene TRBV20-1; 13 bases align to TRBD2. Germline CDR1 and CDR2: DFQATT and SNEGSKA (reference sequence). CDR3 length equals 16 residues. V was pared by 1 base and J by 4 bases, with 5 bases of the junction left unmatched. This chain's CDR3 is CSARGTSGSIADTQYF. CDR3 sequence (DNA): TGCAGTGCTAGAGGGACTAGCGGGAGTATCGCAGATACGCAGTATTTT.

This clone was detected many times. The chain combines TRBV15 with TRBJ2-1, with a tentative D call TRBD2 (6 bases). CDR3 length equals 13 residues. V lost 3 bases and J 10 bases, leaving 13 bases between the germline ends. The germline gives CDR1 LNHNV, CDR2 YYDKDF (reference sequence). The CDR3 region has the DNA TGTGCCACCAGCAGGGGAGGACGGGGGGAGCAGTTCTTC. It yields the protein CATSRGGRGEQFF. The variable domain in full, with the rest retrieved from reference TRBV15 and TRBJ2-1, is DAMVIQNPRYQVTQFGKPVTLSCSQTLNHNVMYWYQQKSSQAPKLLFHYYDKDFNNEADTPDNFQSRRPNTSFCFLDIRSPGLGDTAMYLCATSRGGRGEQFFGPGTRLTVL.

This clone was recorded at least ten times. The chain recombines TRBV12-5 with TRBJ2-1, with TRBD2 matching over 8 bases. The trim removed 5 bases at V and 5 bases at J, leaving 8 bases unmatched. CDR1 and CDR2 (germline): LGHNT, FRNRAP. The length of the CDR3 is 15 residues. CDR3 residues: CASGTKAGVNNEQFF. CDR3 nucleotide sequence: TGTGCTAGTGGTACCAAAGCGGGGGTTAACAATGAGCAGTTCTTC.

This clone was detected ten times or more. This chain uses TRBV20-1 with TRBJ2-3; D gene uncertain. V was shortened by 3 bases and J by 0 bases, with 7 bases between the two germline ends. The CDR3 runs to 13 residues. The V gene's germline CDR1 is DFQATT and CDR2 SNEGSKA (reference sequence). The CDR3 nucleotides are TGCAGTGCTAGCGCTACTAGCACAGATACGCAGTATTTT. Translating gives CSASATSTDTQYF.

This clone was seen only a few times. The rearrangement joins TRBV6-1 to TRBJ2-7; 7 bases map to TRBD1. CDR1 is MNHNS, CDR2 SASEGT, per germline. The CDR3 contains 13 residues. V lost 5 bases, J lost 2 bases, and 3 bases stayed unmatched. The chain's CDR3 is CASSRDRTYEQYF. CDR3 bases: TGTGCCAGCAGTCGGGACAGAACCTACGAGCAGTACTTC.

Note on this clone: A junction end diverges from the germline sequence, so it may reflect a read error. This rearrangement joins TRBV10-3 to TRBJ2-7; 8 bases line up with TRBD1. The CDR3 spans 15 residues. CDR1 is ENHRY, CDR2 SYGVKD, per germline. The CDR3 DNA reads TGTGCCATCGGTGACTGGGACAGGAGTACCTACGAGCAGTACTTC. It codes for CAIGDWDRSTYEQYF.

This clone was seen a handful of times. V is TRBV10-2 and J is TRBJ1-1, with 9 nucleotides matching TRBD1. After removal of 6 bases from V and 0 bases from J, the junction contained 2 bases not matched to a gene. CDR1 is WSHSY, CDR2 SAAADI, per germline. The CDR3 totals 14 residues. The CDR3 DNA is TGCGCCAGCAGGGACAGGGGCCTGAACACTGAAGCTTTCTTT. Its protein is CASRDRGLNTEAFF.

This clone has more than one count but fewer than ten. This rearrangement joins TRBV20-1 to TRBJ2-2; D not resolved. Trimming left V 3 bases short and J 6 bases short, with 17 bases between. The germline V gene encodes CDR1 DFQATT and CDR2 SNEGSKA (reference sequence). This CDR3 spans 15 amino acids. The CDR3 DNA sequence: TGCAGTGCTAGTCCCCGAGGCCTCTGGGCCGGGGAGCTGTTTTTT. Protein product: CSASPRGLWAGELFF.

This clone was seen at least ten times. J is TRBJ2-7 and V is TRBV9, with D possibly called TRBD1 or TRBD2 (5 bases each). The CDR3 contains 13 residues. Germline V CDR1 and CDR2: SGDLS, YYNGEE. The V end lost 0 bases, the J end lost 2 bases, and 6 bases lay between the germline ends. CDR3 DNA sequence: TGTGCCAGCAGCGTAGGGGGGACCTACGAGCAGTACTTC. Translated, it gives CASSVGGTYEQYF. Full variable domain (missing parts from reference TRBV9 and TRBJ2-7): DSGVTQTPKHLITATGQRVTLRCSPRSGDLSVYWYQQSLDQGLQFLIQYYNGEERAKGNILERFSAQQFPDLHSELNLSSLELGDSALYFCASSVGGTYEQYFGPGTRLTVT.

This clone was observed many times. V gene TRBV20-1 combines with J gene TRBJ2-1, with TRBD2 matching over 8 bases. The trim removed 3 bases at V and 0 bases at J, leaving 10 bases unmatched. This CDR3 contains 17 residues. From germline, CDR1 is DFQATT and CDR2 SNEGSKA (reference sequence). For the CDR3, the DNA is TGCAGTGCTAGGTTGTTGAAGCGGGGGAGCTCCTACAATGAGCAGTTCTTC. This codes for CSARLLKRGSSYNEQFF.